This TCR beta chain was profiled in a study of graft-versus-host responses after intestinal transplantation. Across the study: Multivisceral, liver-intestinal, or isolated intestinal grafts went to recipients. Among the recipients, all got anti-thymocyte globulin induction and then tacrolimus and steroids for two to four years.

Here immunoSEQ multiplex PCR was the method, and the copy in TCRdb shows in-frame clones only, minus some. The sample carries 50,000 or so clones, approximately 92% recorded once. The CDR3 is 18 residues long. Trimming removed 4 bases at V and 1 base at J, with 23 bases between. Germline CDR1 LNHDA, CDR2 SQIVND (reference sequence). This clonotype was obtained from a human patient who received an intestinal transplant, so some T cells may come from the graft donor. Material: PBMCs, obtained roughly 860 days after a first intestinal transplant, on the day of a second. The V gene is TRBV19, the J gene TRBJ2-7, with a tentative D call TRBD1 (6 bases). The DNA of the CDR3 is TGTGCCAGTAGTACTTCACTCCCCGGGGCAGGGGAGTCCTACGAGCAGTACTTC. Protein sequence: CASSTSLPGAGESYEQYF. Variable domain in full (rest from reference TRBV19 and TRBJ2-7): DGGITQSPKYLFRKEGQNVTLSCEQNLNHDAMYWYRQDPGQGLRLIYYSQIVNDFQKGDIAEGYSVSREKKESFPLTVTSAQKNPTAFYLCASSTSLPGAGESYEQYFGPGTRLTVT.